This T cell receptor (beta chain) came from a study of T-cell memory formation after mild COVID-19. Germline V CDR1 and CDR2: MNHEY, SMNVEV (reference sequence). The CDR3 spans 14 residues. Trimming pared 3 bases from V and 9 bases from J, leaving 15 bases between. From the 5' RACE reads, TCRdb called clonotypes with MiXCR, one entry per CDR3 protein. The sample has about 400,000 distinct CDR3 sequences, less than 25% seen once. The gene calls are TRBV27 and TRBJ2-1; the D call may be TRBD1 or TRBD2 (7 bases each). The receptor comes from an adult woman who had mild COVID-19 (a few samples of this study predate the infection). Cell type and time point are not known. The sequenced sample was PBMCs or a T cell subset sorted from them (not recorded which). The CDR3 nucleotides are TGTGCCAGCAGTTTCGCGACAGGGAGGGGTGAGCAGTTCTTC. As protein: CASSFATGRGEQFF.